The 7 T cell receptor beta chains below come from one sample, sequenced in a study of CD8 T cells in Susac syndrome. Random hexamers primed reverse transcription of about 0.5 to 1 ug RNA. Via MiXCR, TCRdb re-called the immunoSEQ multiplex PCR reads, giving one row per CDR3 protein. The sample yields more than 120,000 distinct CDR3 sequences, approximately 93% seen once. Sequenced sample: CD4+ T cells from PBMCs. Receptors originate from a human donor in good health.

The CDR3 region is CASSLETGVYPIIEQYF. Written as DNA, the CDR3 is TGTGCCAGCAGTTTGGAGACAGGGGTCTATCCTATCATCGAGCAGTACTTC. The chain joins TRBV12-3 or TRBV12-4 to TRBJ2-7; TRBD1 matches 8 bases. J gave up 6 bases and V 3 bases, and 16 bases lay outside the gene matches. CDR3 length: 17 amino acids.

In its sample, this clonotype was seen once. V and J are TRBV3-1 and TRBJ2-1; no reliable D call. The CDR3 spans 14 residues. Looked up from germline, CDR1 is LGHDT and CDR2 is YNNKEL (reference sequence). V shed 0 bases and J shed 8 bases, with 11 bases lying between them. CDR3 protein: CASSQDRIVYEQFF. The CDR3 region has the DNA TGTGCCAGCAGCCAAGATCGTATCGTCTATGAGCAGTTCTTC.

The CDR3 sequence: CASSGTGGQYGYTF. CDR3 coding DNA: TGTGCCAGCAGCGGGACAGGGGGCCAGTATGGCTACACCTTC. The chain uses TRBV3-1 and TRBJ1-2; the match to TRBD1 covers 12 bases. The CDR3 extends over 14 amino acids. Germline trimming cut 5 bases from V and 5 bases from J; bases unmatched to any gene: 3. Germline V gives CDR1 LGHDT, CDR2 YNNKEL (reference sequence).

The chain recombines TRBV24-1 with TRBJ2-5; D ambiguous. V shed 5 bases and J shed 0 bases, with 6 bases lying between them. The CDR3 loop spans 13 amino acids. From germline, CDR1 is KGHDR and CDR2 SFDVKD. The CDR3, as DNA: TGTGCCACCAGTGGAACTGACCAAGAGACCCAGTACTTC. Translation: CATSGTDQETQYF.

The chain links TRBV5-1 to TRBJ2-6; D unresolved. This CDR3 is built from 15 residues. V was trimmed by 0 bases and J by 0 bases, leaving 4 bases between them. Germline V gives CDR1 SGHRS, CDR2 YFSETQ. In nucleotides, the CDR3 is TGCGCCAGCAGCTTGGTGGGCTCTGGGGCCAACGTCCTGACTTTC. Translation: CASSLVGSGANVLTF.

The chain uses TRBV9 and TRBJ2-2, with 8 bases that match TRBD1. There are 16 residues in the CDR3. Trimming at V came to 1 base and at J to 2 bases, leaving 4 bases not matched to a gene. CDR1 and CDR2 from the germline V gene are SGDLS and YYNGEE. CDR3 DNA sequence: TGTGCCAGCAGCGTAACTCAGGGGGCAAACACCGGGGAGCTGTTTTTT. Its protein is CASSVTQGANTGELFF.

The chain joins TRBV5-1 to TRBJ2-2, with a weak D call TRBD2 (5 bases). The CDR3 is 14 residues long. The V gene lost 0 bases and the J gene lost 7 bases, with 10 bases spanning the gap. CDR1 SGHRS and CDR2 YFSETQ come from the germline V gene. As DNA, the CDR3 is TGCGCCAGCAGCTTGGGGCTAGCTAGCGGGGAGCTGTTTTTT. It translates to CASSLGLASGELFF. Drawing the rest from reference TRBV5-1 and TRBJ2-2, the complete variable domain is KAGVTQTPRYLIKTRGQQVTLSCSPISGHRSVSWYQQTPGQGLQFLFEYFSETQRNKGNFPGRFSGRQFSNSRSEMNVSTLELGDSALYLCASSLGLASGELFFGEGSRLTVL.